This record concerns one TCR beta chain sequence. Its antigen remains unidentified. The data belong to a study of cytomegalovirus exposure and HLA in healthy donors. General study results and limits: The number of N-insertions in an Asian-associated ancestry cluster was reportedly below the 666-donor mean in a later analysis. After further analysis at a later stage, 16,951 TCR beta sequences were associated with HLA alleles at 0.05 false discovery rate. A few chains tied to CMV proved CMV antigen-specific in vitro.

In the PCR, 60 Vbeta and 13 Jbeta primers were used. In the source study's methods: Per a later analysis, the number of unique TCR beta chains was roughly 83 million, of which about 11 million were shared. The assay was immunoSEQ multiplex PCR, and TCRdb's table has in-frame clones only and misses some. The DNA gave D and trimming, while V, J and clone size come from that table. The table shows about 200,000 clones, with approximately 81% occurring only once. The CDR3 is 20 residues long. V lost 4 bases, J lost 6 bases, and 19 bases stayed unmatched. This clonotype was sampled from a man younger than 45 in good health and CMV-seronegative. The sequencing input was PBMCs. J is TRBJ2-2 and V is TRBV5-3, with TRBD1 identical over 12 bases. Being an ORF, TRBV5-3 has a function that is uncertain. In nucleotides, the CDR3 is TGTGCCAGAAGCGCAAACAACCCGGGACAGGGGGCAAAGAGCGCCGGGGAGCTGTTTTTT. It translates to CARSANNPGQGAKSAGELFF.